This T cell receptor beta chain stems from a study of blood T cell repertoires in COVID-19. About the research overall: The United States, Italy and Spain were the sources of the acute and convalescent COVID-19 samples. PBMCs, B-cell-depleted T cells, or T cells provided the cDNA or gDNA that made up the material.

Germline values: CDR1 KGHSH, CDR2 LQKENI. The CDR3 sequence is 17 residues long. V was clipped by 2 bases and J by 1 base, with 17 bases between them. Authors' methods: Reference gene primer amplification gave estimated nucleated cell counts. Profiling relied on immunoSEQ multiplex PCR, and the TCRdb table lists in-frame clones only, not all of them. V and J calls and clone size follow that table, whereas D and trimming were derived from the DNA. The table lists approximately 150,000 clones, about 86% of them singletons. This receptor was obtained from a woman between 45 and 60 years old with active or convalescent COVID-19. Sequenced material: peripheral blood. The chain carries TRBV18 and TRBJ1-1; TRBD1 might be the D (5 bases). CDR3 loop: CASSPGLPGLQNTEAFF. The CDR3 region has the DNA TGTGCCAGCTCACCAGGGCTACCGGGACTCCAGAACACTGAAGCTTTCTTT.